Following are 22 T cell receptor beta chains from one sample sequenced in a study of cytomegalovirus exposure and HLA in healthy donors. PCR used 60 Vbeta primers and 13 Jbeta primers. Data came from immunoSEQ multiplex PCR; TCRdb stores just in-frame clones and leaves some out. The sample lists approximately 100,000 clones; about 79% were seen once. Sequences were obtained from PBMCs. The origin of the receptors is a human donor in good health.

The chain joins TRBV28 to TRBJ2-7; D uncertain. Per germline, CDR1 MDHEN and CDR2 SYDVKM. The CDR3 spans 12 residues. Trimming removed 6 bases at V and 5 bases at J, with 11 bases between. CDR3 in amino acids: CASRNYRHEQYF. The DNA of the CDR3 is TGTGCCAGCAGAAACTATAGGCACGAGCAGTACTTC.

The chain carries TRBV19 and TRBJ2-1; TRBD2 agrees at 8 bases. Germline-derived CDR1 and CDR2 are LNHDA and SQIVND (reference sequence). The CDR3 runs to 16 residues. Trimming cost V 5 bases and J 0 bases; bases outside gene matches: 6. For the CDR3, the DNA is TGTGCCAGTAGTCCGAAAGGGACTAGCTCCTACAATGAGCAGTTCTTC. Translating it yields CASSPKGTSSYNEQFF. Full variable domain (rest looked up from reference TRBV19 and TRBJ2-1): DGGITQSPKYLFRKEGQNVTLSCEQNLNHDAMYWYRQDPGQGLRLIYYSQIVNDFQKGDIAEGYSVSREKKESFPLTVTSAQKNPTAFYLCASSPKGTSSYNEQFFGPGTRLTVL.

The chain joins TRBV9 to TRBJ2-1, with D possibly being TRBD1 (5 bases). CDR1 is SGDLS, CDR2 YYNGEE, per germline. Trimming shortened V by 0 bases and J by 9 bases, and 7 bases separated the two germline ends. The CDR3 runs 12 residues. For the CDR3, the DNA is TGTGCCAGCAGCGTAGCTAGGGGTGAGCAGTTCTTC. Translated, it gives CASSVARGEQFF.

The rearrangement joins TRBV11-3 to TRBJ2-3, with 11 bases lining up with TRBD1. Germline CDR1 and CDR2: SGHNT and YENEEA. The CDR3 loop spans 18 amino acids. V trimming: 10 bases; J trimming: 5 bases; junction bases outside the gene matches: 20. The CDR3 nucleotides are TGTGCCACCCTCGACAGGACAGGGGGCGAGCGGGAGGTAGATACGCAGTATTTT. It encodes CATLDRTGGEREVDTQYF. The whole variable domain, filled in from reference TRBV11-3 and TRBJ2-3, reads EAGVVQSPRYKIIEKKQPVAFWCNPISGHNTLYWYLQNLGQGPELLIRYENEEAVDDSQLPKDRFSAERLKGVDSTLKIQPAELGDSAVYLCATLDRTGGEREVDTQYFGPGTRLTVL.

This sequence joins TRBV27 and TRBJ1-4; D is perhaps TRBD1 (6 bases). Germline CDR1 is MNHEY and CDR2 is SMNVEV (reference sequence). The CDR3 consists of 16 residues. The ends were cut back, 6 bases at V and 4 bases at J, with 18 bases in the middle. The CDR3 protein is CASSVNLGGGNEKLFF. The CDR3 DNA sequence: TGTGCCAGCAGCGTCAATTTAGGGGGTGGTAATGAAAAACTGTTTTTT.

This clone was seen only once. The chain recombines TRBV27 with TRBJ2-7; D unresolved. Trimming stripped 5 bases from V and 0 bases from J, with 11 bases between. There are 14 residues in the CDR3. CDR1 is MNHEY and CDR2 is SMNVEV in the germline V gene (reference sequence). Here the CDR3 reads CASSNLRSSYEQYF. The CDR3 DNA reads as TGTGCCAGCAGTAACCTAAGGAGCTCCTACGAGCAGTACTTC.

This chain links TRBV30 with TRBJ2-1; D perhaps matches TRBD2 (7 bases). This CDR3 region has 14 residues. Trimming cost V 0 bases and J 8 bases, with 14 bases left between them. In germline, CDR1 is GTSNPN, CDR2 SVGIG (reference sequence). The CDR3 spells CAWSVLARGDEQFF. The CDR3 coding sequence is TGTGCCTGGAGTGTACTAGCGAGGGGGGATGAGCAGTTCTTC.

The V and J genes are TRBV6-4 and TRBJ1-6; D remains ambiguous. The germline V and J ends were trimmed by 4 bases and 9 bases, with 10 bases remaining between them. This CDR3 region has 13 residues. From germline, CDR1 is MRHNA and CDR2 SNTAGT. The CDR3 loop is CASSAGWSSPLHF. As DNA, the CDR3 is TGTGCCAGCAGTGCCGGGTGGAGTTCACCCCTCCACTTT.

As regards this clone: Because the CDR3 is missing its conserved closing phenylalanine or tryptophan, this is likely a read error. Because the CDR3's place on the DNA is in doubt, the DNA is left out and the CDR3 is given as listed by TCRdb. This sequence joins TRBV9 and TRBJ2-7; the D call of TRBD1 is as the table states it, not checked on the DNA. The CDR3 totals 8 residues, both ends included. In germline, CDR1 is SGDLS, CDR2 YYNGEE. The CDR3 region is CASSAPVS.

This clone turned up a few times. CDR3 sequence reads: CASTDLRGNTIYF. CDR3 nucleotide sequence: TGTGCCAGCACAGACTTAAGGGGAAACACCATATATTTT. This chain joins TRBV6-5 and TRBJ1-3, with no clear D. CDR1 and CDR2 (germline): MNHEY, SVGAGI. CDR3 length: 13 amino acids. Trimming took 7 bases from V and 4 from J, leaving 11 bases between them.

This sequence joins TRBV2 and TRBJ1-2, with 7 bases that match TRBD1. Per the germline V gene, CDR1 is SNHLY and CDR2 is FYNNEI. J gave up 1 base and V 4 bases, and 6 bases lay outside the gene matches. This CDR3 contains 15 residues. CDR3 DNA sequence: TGTGCCAGCAGTGGTATCGGGACAGATAACTATGGCTACACCTTC. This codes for CASSGIGTDNYGYTF.

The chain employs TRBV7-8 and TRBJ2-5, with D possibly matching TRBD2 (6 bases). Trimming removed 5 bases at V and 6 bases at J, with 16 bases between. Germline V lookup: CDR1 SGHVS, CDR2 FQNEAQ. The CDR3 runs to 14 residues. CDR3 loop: CASSRSGLGKTQYF. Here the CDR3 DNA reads TGTGCCAGCAGCCGTAGCGGACTTGGGAAGACCCAGTACTTC.

The CDR3 sequence: CASRRLAGGASTDTQYF. CDR3 bases: TGTGCCAGCAGGCGGCTAGCGGGAGGTGCTAGCACAGATACGCAGTATTTT. The rearrangement links TRBV2 to TRBJ2-3; 11 positions match TRBD2. The V segment lost 6 bases and the J segment 0 bases; nucleotides outside the gene matches: 8. CDR3 length equals 17 residues. In germline, CDR1 is SNHLY, CDR2 FYNNEI.

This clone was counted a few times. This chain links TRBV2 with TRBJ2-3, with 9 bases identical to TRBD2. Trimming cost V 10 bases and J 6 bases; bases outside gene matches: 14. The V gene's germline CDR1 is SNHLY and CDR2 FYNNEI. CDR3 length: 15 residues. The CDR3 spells CATSGSAGGRDTQYF. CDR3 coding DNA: TGTGCCACTAGTGGTTCGGCGGGGGGGCGGGATACGCAGTATTTT.

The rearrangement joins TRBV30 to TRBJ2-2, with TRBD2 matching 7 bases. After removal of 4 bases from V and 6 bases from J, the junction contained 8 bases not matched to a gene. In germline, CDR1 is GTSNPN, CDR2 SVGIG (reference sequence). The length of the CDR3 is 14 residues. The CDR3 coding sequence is TGTGCCTGGACCCCGCTGGGGGGGGCCGGGGAGCTGTTTTTT. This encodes CAWTPLGGAGELFF. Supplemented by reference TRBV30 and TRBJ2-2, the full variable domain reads SQTIHQWPATLVQPVGSPLSLECTVEGTSNPNLYWYRQAAGRGLQLLFYSVGIGQISSEVPQNLSASRPQDRQFILSSKKLLLSDSGFYLCAWTPLGGAGELFFGEGSRLTVL.

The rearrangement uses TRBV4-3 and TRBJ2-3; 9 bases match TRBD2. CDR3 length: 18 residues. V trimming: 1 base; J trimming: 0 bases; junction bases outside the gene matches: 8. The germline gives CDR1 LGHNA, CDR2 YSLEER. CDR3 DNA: TGCGCCAGCAGCCAAGGGGTTAGCGGGGGAACTAGCACAGATACGCAGTATTTT. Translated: CASSQGVSGGTSTDTQYF.

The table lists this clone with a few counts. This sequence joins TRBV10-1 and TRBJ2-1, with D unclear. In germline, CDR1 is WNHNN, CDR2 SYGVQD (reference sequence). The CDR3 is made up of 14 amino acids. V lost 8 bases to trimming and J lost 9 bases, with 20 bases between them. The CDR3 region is CASSPPGGLREQFF. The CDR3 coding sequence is TGCGCCAGCTCTCCCCCCGGTGGGCTTCGTGAGCAGTTCTTC.

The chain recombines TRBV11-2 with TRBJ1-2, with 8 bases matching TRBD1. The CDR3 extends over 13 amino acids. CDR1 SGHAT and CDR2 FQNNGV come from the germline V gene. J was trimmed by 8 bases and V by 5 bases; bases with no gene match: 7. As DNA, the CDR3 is TGTGCCAGCAGCCCGACAGGGGTAGTAGGCTACACCTTC. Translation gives CASSPTGVVGYTF. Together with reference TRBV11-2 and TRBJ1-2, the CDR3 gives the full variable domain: EAGVAQSPRYKIIEKRQSVAFWCNPISGHATLYWYQQILGQGPKLLIQFQNNGVVDDSQLPKDRFSAERLKGVDSTLKIQPAKLEDSAVYLCASSPTGVVGYTFGSGTRLTVV.

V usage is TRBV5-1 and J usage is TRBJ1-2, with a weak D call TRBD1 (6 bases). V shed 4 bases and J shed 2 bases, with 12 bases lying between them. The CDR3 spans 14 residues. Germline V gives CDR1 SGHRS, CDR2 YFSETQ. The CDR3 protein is CASSRRTDNYGYTF. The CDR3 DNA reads TGCGCCAGCAGCCGCCGGACAGACAACTATGGCTACACCTTC.

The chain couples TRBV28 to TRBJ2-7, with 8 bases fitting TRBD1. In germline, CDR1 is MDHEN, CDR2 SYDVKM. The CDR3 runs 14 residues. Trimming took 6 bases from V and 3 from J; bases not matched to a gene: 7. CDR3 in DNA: TGTGCCAGCAGGCGGAATGGACAGGGCTACGAGCAGTACTTC. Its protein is CASRRNGQGYEQYF.

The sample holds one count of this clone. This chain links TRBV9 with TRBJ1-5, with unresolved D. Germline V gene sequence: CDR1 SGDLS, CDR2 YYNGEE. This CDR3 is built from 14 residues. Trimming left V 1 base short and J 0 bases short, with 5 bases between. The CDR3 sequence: CASSVTPSNQPQHF. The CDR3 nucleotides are TGTGCCAGCAGCGTAACACCTAGCAATCAGCCCCAGCATTTT.

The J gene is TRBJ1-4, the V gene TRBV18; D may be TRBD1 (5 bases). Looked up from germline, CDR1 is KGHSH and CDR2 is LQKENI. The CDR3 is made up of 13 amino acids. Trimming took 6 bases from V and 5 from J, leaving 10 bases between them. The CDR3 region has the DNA TGTGCCAGCTCTGCAGGGTTGAATGAAAAACTGTTTTTT. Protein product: CASSAGLNEKLFF.